This T cell receptor (beta chain) was sequenced during a study of blood T cell repertoires in COVID-19. In the study overall: Samples representing acute and convalescent COVID-19 were sourced from the United States, Italy and Spain.

Under the authors' procedure: Quantification of nucleated cells was approximated via reference gene primer amplification. The protocol was immunoSEQ multiplex PCR, while the TCRdb copy is restricted to in-frame clones and leaves out a portion. The DNA was the basis for D and trimming; V, J and clone size are from that table. The data hold about 410,000 clones, with roughly 87% observed a single time. Individuals drawn from about 26 US areas were roughly 18 to 100 years old. Trimming removed 3 bases from V and 6 bases from J; junction bases left unmatched: 7. This CDR3 region has 17 residues. Looked up from germline, CDR1 is KGHDR and CDR2 is SFDVKD.

The rearrangement uses TRBV24-1 and TRBJ2-1; TRBD2 matches at 13 bases. Sequencing input: PBMCs or T cells enriched from blood (not recorded which). The receptor's source is a man between 18 and 29 years old who had recovered from COVID-19. CDR3 bases: TGTGCCACCAGTGATCCCCCAAGGACTAGCGGGAGCAATGAGCAGTTCTTC. This sequence encodes CATSDPPRTSGSNEQFF.